This T cell receptor (beta chain) was observed in a study of blood T cells in healthy people across ages. Whole-study findings and limits: Diversity of TCR beta per million T cells declined in a roughly linear way with age.

The CDR3 totals 12 residues. V was shortened by 8 bases and J by 2 bases, with 7 bases between the two germline ends. The germline gives CDR1 MDHEN, CDR2 SYDVKM. Regarding this clonotype: Its antigen is unknown.

It was with a sample-barcoded 5' primer and a J-beta primer mix that a second PCR of about 7 to 12 cycles was run. A template-switch adaptor that had 12 random nucleotides put a tag on each cDNA molecule. TCRdb analysed the 5' RACE reads with MiXCR anew, one entry per CDR3 protein. The data contain hundreds of thousands of distinct CDR3 sequences, roughly 50% of them singletons. The source material was blood. The receptor was isolated from a woman aged 55-69 years in good health. This rearrangement joins TRBV28 to TRBJ2-1; D is possibly TRBD2 (6 bases). CDR3 residues: CASGGTYNEQFF. The CDR3 DNA reads TGTGCCAGCGGCGGGACCTACAATGAGCAGTTCTTC.